Below, 19 T cell receptor beta chains from the same sample are listed, as sequenced in a study of post-analysis software for immune sequencing data. Whole-study findings and limits: Roughly five TRBV segments appeared more often in patients than in controls, and TRBV5-6, TRBV5-1 and TRBV20-1 were among these.

cDNA libraries of TCR beta carried unique molecular identifiers. TCRdb recomputed calls from the PCR reads with MiXCR, one row per CDR3 protein. The data contain a few hundred thousand distinct CDR3 sequences, approximately 38% of them singletons. Their recognized antigens are unknown. The sequenced sample consisted of blood. The receptors were gathered from a girl aged 2 to 9 with multiple sclerosis.

On this clonotype: An end of the junction differs from the germline gene, which may be a read error. V and J are TRBV5-5 and TRBJ2-3, with 8 nucleotides matching TRBD2. This CDR3 comprises 15 residues. Germline V CDR1 and CDR2: SGHKS, YYEKEE (reference sequence). CDR3 region: CASLRVAGLGDMQYF. CDR3 bases: TGTGCCAGCCTCCGGGTAGCGGGGTTAGGGGATATGCAGTATTTT. Full variable domain (outside the CDR3, taken from reference TRBV5-5 and TRBJ2-3): DAGVTQSPTHLIKTRGQQVTLRCSPISGHKSVSWYQQVLGQGPQFIFQYYEKEERGRGNFPDRFSARQFPNYSSELNVNALLLGDSALYLCASLRVAGLGDMQYFGPGTRLTVL.

The V call is TRBV6-1, the J call TRBJ2-3; D is perhaps TRBD2 (6 bases). Germline V CDR1 and CDR2: MNHNS, SASEGT. V lost 2 bases, J lost 1 base, and 16 bases lay in between. The CDR3 contains 17 residues. CDR3 coding DNA: TGTGCCAGCAGTGAACGCCGGGGAGGTGTTCGCACAGATACGCAGTATTTT. This gives the protein CASSERRGGVRTDTQYF.

The chain employs TRBV29-1 and TRBJ1-5, with D perhaps TRBD1 (5 bases). Trimming shortened V by 6 bases and J by 3 bases, and 9 bases separated the two germline ends. Germline-derived CDR1 and CDR2 are SQVTM and ANQGSEA. CDR3 length: 12 residues. The CDR3 DNA reads TGCAGCGTGAGACAGTACAATCAGCCCCAGCATTTT. This codes for CSVRQYNQPQHF.

In this sample, this clonotype turned up a few times. This chain uses TRBV5-1 with TRBJ1-2; 7 bases match TRBD1. Germline loops: CDR1 SGHRS, CDR2 YFSETQ. The CDR3 has 15 amino acids. V shed 4 bases and J 4 bases; nucleotides not matched to a gene: 10. DNA for the CDR3: TGCGCCAGCAGCCCCCGACAGGGCCGGAGCTATGGCTACACCTTC. Residues: CASSPRQGRSYGYTF.

The chain recombines TRBV10-3 with TRBJ1-2; 8 bases are shared with TRBD1. The CDR3 has 15 residues. J lost 4 bases, V lost 0 bases, and 4 bases had no gene match. Germline loops: CDR1 ENHRY, CDR2 SYGVKD. The CDR3 loop is CAISESGQAFYGYTF. In DNA form, the CDR3 reads TGTGCCATCAGTGAGTCGGGACAGGCCTTCTATGGCTACACCTTC.

This clonotype came up a few times. The chain couples TRBV12-3 or TRBV12-4 to TRBJ1-1, with TRBD1 matching over 7 bases. The V gene end was trimmed by 8 bases and the J gene end by 0 bases; junction bases not matched to a gene: 3. The length of the CDR3 is 13 residues. The DNA of the CDR3 is TGTGCCAGCGGGGACAGCATGAACACTGAAGCTTTCTTT. Residues: CASGDSMNTEAFF.

The rearrangement links TRBV28 to TRBJ1-5, with D perhaps matching TRBD1 (5 bases). Looked up from germline, CDR1 is MDHEN and CDR2 is SYDVKM. Trimming stripped 4 bases from V and 4 bases from J, with 20 bases between. This CDR3 comprises 17 residues. In DNA form, the CDR3 reads TGTGCCAGCAGTTGGGACCTCCCTGGGCTGATTAATCAGCCCCAGCATTTT. Its translation: CASSWDLPGLINQPQHF. Full variable domain (rest looked up from reference TRBV28 and TRBJ1-5): DVKVTQSSRYLVKRTGEKVFLECVQDMDHENMFWYRQDPGLGLRLIYFSYDVKMKEKGDIPEGYSVSREKKERFSLILESASTNQTSMYLCASSWDLPGLINQPQHFGDGTRLSIL.

The gene calls are TRBV4-1 and TRBJ1-4, with D perhaps TRBD1 (6 bases). The V gene lost 5 bases and the J gene lost 8 bases, with 15 bases spanning the gap. Germline loops: CDR1 MGHRA, CDR2 YSYEKL. This CDR3 comprises 14 residues. For the CDR3, the DNA is TGCGCCAGCAGCGCGGCAGGGGACGGGGAAAAACTGTTTTTT. This gives the protein CASSAAGDGEKLFF.

This chain connects TRBV6-5 to TRBJ1-1, with D maybe TRBD1 (5 bases). From germline, CDR1 is MNHEY and CDR2 SVGAGI. The CDR3 is 14 amino acids. V lost 4 bases and J lost 12, with 21 bases in between. CDR3 coding DNA: TGTGCCAGCAGTTTACCCGGTCAAGGGGCAGGGTCTTTCTTT. Translation gives CASSLPGQGAGSFF.

The chain joins TRBV2 to TRBJ1-2; no definite D call. The CDR3 totals 13 residues. V was trimmed by 2 bases and J by 2 bases, leaving 6 bases between them. Germline V gives CDR1 SNHLY, CDR2 FYNNEI. CDR3: CASSETGNYGYTF. For the CDR3, the DNA is TGTGCCAGCAGTGAAACTGGGAACTATGGCTACACCTTC.

This clonotype was found a few times. The rearrangement links TRBV25-1 to TRBJ2-7; tentative D call: TRBD2 (6 bases). Germline V CDR1 and CDR2: MGHDK, SYGVNS. The V and J ends lost 6 bases and 5 bases respectively, with 14 bases between them. The CDR3 runs 13 residues. The CDR3 sequence: CASSPAGLDEQYF. DNA of the CDR3: TGTGCCAGCAGCCCAGCGGGCCTGGACGAGCAGTACTTC.

In its sample, this clonotype was seen many times. J is TRBJ2-1 and V is TRBV5-1; D gene unclear. Trimming shortened V by 1 base and J by 6 bases, and 2 bases separated the two germline ends. The length of the CDR3 is 11 residues. Per the germline V gene, CDR1 is SGHRS and CDR2 is YFSETQ. The CDR3 spells CASSLRNEQFF. CDR3 bases: TGCGCCAGCAGCTTGCGCAATGAGCAGTTCTTC.

V is TRBV6-5 and J is TRBJ1-4; D remains ambiguous. This CDR3 region has 18 residues. The V end was cut by 2 bases, the J end by 3 bases, with 19 bases between. Germline assignment: CDR1 MNHEY and CDR2 SVGAGI. The DNA for the CDR3 is TGTGCCAGCAGTTACCAGTCCAAGGATTTCGAGGCTAATGAAAAACTGTTTTTT. Translated, it gives CASSYQSKDFEANEKLFF.

This clonotype was observed a few times. The CDR3 region has the DNA TGCAGTGCTCCCACGACGACAGGGTTAGGGGAGACCCAGTACTTC. Amino acid sequence: CSAPTTTGLGETQYF. The chain combines TRBV20-1 with TRBJ2-5, with TRBD1 matching 7 bases. CDR3 length equals 15 residues. The trim removed 5 bases at V and 5 bases at J, leaving 14 bases unmatched. Per the germline V gene, CDR1 is DFQATT and CDR2 is SNEGSKA (reference sequence).

This chain connects TRBV7-8 to TRBJ2-1, with D possibly being TRBD1 (5 bases). The V gene's germline CDR1 is SGHVS and CDR2 FQNEAQ. V lost 2 bases to trimming and J lost 5 bases, with 10 bases between them. CDR3 length: 14 amino acids. CDR3 DNA sequence: TGTGCCAGCAGCTTACTACAGGCCAACAATGAGCAGTTCTTC. Its protein is CASSLLQANNEQFF.

V is TRBV3-1 and J is TRBJ1-6; D is perhaps TRBD1 (5 bases). The CDR3 has 14 residues. Germline assignment: CDR1 LGHDT and CDR2 YNNKEL (reference sequence). V lost 1 base to trimming and J lost 6 bases, with 7 bases between them. The CDR3 coding sequence is TGTGCCAGCAGCCAAGGGGGCCCTAATTCACCCCTCCACTTT. Protein: CASSQGGPNSPLHF.

This clonotype was seen more than once but under ten times. J is TRBJ2-1 and V is TRBV5-1; 8 positions agree with TRBD2. Per germline, CDR1 SGHRS and CDR2 YFSETQ. J gave up 8 bases and V 2 bases, and 6 bases lay outside the gene matches. This CDR3 spans 14 amino acids. CDR3 loop: CASSLAGEFDEQFF. In DNA, the CDR3 is TGCGCCAGCAGCTTAGCGGGAGAGTTCGATGAGCAGTTCTTC. Variable domain in full (rest from reference TRBV5-1 and TRBJ2-1): KAGVTQTPRYLIKTRGQQVTLSCSPISGHRSVSWYQQTPGQGLQFLFEYFSETQRNKGNFPGRFSGRQFSNSRSEMNVSTLELGDSALYLCASSLAGEFDEQFFGPGTRLTVL.

This chain uses TRBV5-1 with TRBJ2-7; 9 nucleotides match TRBD1. Germline-derived CDR1 and CDR2 are SGHRS and YFSETQ. The trim removed 7 bases at V and 4 bases at J, leaving 6 bases unmatched. The CDR3 is made up of 13 amino acids. The CDR3 loop reads CASGRDREYEQYF. The CDR3 nucleotides are TGCGCCAGCGGCCGGGACAGGGAATACGAGCAGTACTTC. Filled out from reference TRBV5-1 and TRBJ2-7, the complete variable domain reads KAGVTQTPRYLIKTRGQQVTLSCSPISGHRSVSWYQQTPGQGLQFLFEYFSETQRNKGNFPGRFSGRQFSNSRSEMNVSTLELGDSALYLCASGRDREYEQYFGPGTRLTVT.

V and J are TRBV2 and TRBJ2-7, with 14 positions matching TRBD2. The CDR3 is 17 residues long. The ends lost 5 bases at V and 0 bases at J; junction bases unmatched: 6. The V gene's germline CDR1 is SNHLY and CDR2 FYNNEI. The CDR3 bases are TGTGCCAGCAGTCTAGGGACTAGCGGGGGCTACTCCTACGAGCAGTACTTC. This gives the protein CASSLGTSGGYSYEQYF.